Each of the 22 T cell receptor beta chains below was sequenced from the same sample in a study of patients and donors after allogeneic stem cell transplantation. TCRdb re-called the RT-PCR reads with MiXCR, one entry per CDR3 protein. The table includes about 400,000 distinct CDR3 sequences, around 16% detected once. The source material was blood, either unsorted or a sorted T cell fraction (not recorded which). The origin of the receptors is a human donor who was either an allogeneic HSCT recipient or a stem cell or donor lymphocyte infusion donor (not recorded which). It is not recorded whose cells these are; they may come from a transplant donor.

This clonotype has just a few counts. The chain has TRBV3-1 and TRBJ1-1, with D possibly matching TRBD1 (6 bases). Germline CDR1 and CDR2: LGHDT and YNNKEL (reference sequence). This CDR3 contains 14 residues. Trimming cost V 4 bases and J 1 base, with 10 bases left between them. The CDR3 bases are TGTGCCAGCAGCCGCAAAGGGGGGAACACTGAAGCTTTCTTT. This codes for CASSRKGGNTEAFF.

The gene calls are TRBV27 and TRBJ2-3; possibly TRBD1 for D (5 bases). Trimming cost V 2 bases and J 9 bases, with 12 bases left between them. Germline V lookup: CDR1 MNHEY, CDR2 SMNVEV (reference sequence). CDR3 length: 13 amino acids. CDR3 bases: TGTGCCAGCAGTTTAAGGGGAAAGGGGACGCAGTATTTT. Protein product: CASSLRGKGTQYF.

This clonotype appeared many times. V gene TRBV6-1 combines with J gene TRBJ2-1; 10 bases map to TRBD2. CDR3 length equals 15 residues. Germline values: CDR1 MNHNS, CDR2 SASEGT. Unmatched junction bases numbered 2, after V lost 5 bases and J lost 1 base. The CDR3: CASSILAGSYNEQFF. CDR3 nucleotides: TGTGCCAGCAGTATACTAGCGGGGTCCTACAATGAGCAGTTCTTC.

This clonotype was recorded at least ten times. The chain couples TRBV7-2 to TRBJ2-2; TRBD2 agrees at 10 bases. Germline CDR1 is SGHTA and CDR2 is FQGNSA. This CDR3 is built from 16 residues. V was pared by 5 bases and J by 4 bases, with 7 bases of the junction left unmatched. The CDR3 is CASSVTSGVGTGELFF. The CDR3 DNA follows: TGTGCCAGCAGCGTAACTAGCGGGGTGGGCACCGGGGAGCTGTTTTTT.

There are a few counts of this clonotype. The chain combines TRBV5-1 with TRBJ2-7; the D call may be TRBD1 or TRBD2 (5 bases each). Trimming cost V 2 bases and J 6 bases, with 15 bases left between them. This CDR3 is 14 amino acids long. The germline CDR1 and CDR2 sequences are SGHRS and YFSETQ. CDR3 sequence reads: CASSLEGWSGEQYF. The CDR3 coding sequence is TGCGCCAGCAGCTTAGAGGGGTGGTCTGGCGAGCAGTACTTC.

This clonotype was seen ten or more times. This chain uses TRBV4-2 with TRBJ2-3, with TRBD2 identical over 9 bases. Looked up from germline, CDR1 is LGHNA and CDR2 is YNFKEQ. This CDR3 has 15 residues. The V segment lost 6 bases and the J segment 4 bases; nucleotides outside the gene matches: 8. CDR3 sequence (DNA): TGTGCCAGCAGGGGGAGCGGGAGGCGCGCAGATACGCAGTATTTT. It is translated as CASRGSGRRADTQYF.

This clonotype came up many times. This sequence joins TRBV3-1 and TRBJ2-1; D not resolved. Trimming cost V 2 bases and J 7 bases, with 12 bases left between them. The germline gives CDR1 LGHDT, CDR2 YNNKEL (reference sequence). The CDR3 is 14 residues long. The CDR3 DNA sequence: TGTGCCAGCAGCCAAACGTCCAAAGGAAATGAGCAGTTCTTC. Amino acids: CASSQTSKGNEQFF.

The V and J genes are TRBV18 and TRBJ1-2, with TRBD1 matching over 8 bases. The CDR3 runs to 16 residues. Germline assignment: CDR1 KGHSH and CDR2 LQKENI. After removal of 5 bases from V and 3 bases from J, the junction contained 11 bases not matched to a gene. The chain's CDR3 is CASSAPGQEEDYGYTF. CDR3 DNA: TGTGCCAGCTCAGCTCCGGGACAGGAAGAGGACTATGGCTACACCTTC.

This clonotype came up many times. The J gene is TRBJ2-7, the V gene TRBV13; perhaps D is TRBD1 or TRBD2 (5 bases each). Germline CDR1 is PRHDT and CDR2 is FYEKMQ (reference sequence). V was cut by 5 bases and J by 5 bases, with 16 bases left in between. The CDR3 is 14 amino acids. The CDR3 is CASSVPEWGNEQYF. CDR3 in DNA: TGTGCCAGCAGCGTGCCTGAGTGGGGGAACGAGCAGTACTTC.

The J gene is TRBJ1-2, the V gene TRBV12-3 or TRBV12-4; no firm D call. The V gene lost 3 bases and the J gene lost 7 bases, with 15 bases spanning the gap. The CDR3 is made up of 14 amino acids. CDR3 protein: CASSLKERTRGYTF. The CDR3 DNA follows: TGTGCCAGCAGTTTGAAGGAGCGTACGCGTGGCTACACCTTC.

This sequence joins TRBV10-3 and TRBJ1-2; TRBD1 agrees at 11 bases. Looked up from germline, CDR1 is ENHRY and CDR2 is SYGVKD. The CDR3 runs to 12 residues. V shed 9 bases and J 6 bases; nucleotides not matched to a gene: 3. The CDR3 is CAIRTGGNGYTF. The CDR3 DNA sequence: TGTGCCATTCGGACAGGGGGCAATGGCTACACCTTC.

The chain uses TRBV7-8 and TRBJ2-7; D remains ambiguous. CDR3 size: 12 residues. V shed 5 bases and J shed 5 bases, with 10 bases lying between them. Germline V gene sequence: CDR1 SGHVS, CDR2 FQNEAQ. In DNA form, the CDR3 reads TGTGCCAGCAGCCCGAAACTGGACGAGCAGTACTTC. Translation gives CASSPKLDEQYF. Supplemented by reference TRBV7-8 and TRBJ2-7, the full variable domain reads GAGVSQSPRYKVAKRGQDVALRCDPISGHVSLFWYQQALGQGPEFLTYFQNEAQLDKSGLPSDRFFAERPEGSVSTLKIQRTQQEDSAVYLCASSPKLDEQYFGPGTRLTVT.

J is TRBJ2-5 and V is TRBV20-1, with D hard to call. The V gene's germline CDR1 is DFQATT and CDR2 SNEGSKA (reference sequence). V lost 2 bases to trimming and J lost 6 bases, with 7 bases between them. The CDR3 covers 11 residues. In DNA, the CDR3 is TGCAGTGCTAGATACGTACAGACCCAGTACTTC. Translated, it gives CSARYVQTQYF.

This sequence joins TRBV21-1 and TRBJ1-6. TRBV21-1 counts as a pseudogene. The CDR3 spans 13 residues. This CDR3 is CASSKVRCSPLHF. The CDR3 DNA reads TGTGCCAGCAGCAAAGTCAGGTGTTCACCCCTCCACTTT.

Only a few counts were recorded for this clonotype. This chain joins TRBV29-1 and TRBJ1-2; D not resolved. The CDR3 is made up of 12 amino acids. Germline V gene sequence: CDR1 SQVTM, CDR2 ANQGSEA. V was shortened by 6 bases and J by 4 bases, with 12 bases between the two germline ends. Written as DNA, the CDR3 is TGCAGCGTCCCCTGGGGAGGCTATGGCTACACCTTC. Translating gives CSVPWGGYGYTF.

This clonotype was counted between two and nine times. The V gene is TRBV9, the J gene TRBJ2-1; D uncertain. Germline V gene lookup returns CDR1 SGDLS and CDR2 YYNGEE. Between the trimmed V and J ends, which lost 3 bases and 4 bases, there was a span of 14 bases. The CDR3 sequence is 15 residues long. This chain's CDR3 is CASSAPPGQYNEQFF. In nucleotides, the CDR3 is TGTGCCAGCAGCGCCCCGCCGGGTCAGTACAATGAGCAGTTCTTC.

Regarding this clonotype: At one of its ends the junction is not consistent with the germline gene, which may arise from a read error. This rearrangement joins TRBV4-3 to TRBJ1-6; TRBD1 agrees at 8 bases. The CDR3 has 17 residues. The germline gives CDR1 LGHNA, CDR2 YSLEER. CDR3 nucleotide sequence: TGCGCCAGCAGCCAAGATCTTCAGGGGGCGAATAAGTCACCCCTCCACTTT. Protein product: CASSQDLQGANKSPLHF.

The rearrangement joins TRBV7-8 to TRBJ2-3; 9 nucleotides match TRBD2. CDR1 is SGHVS, CDR2 FQNEAQ, per germline. V was clipped by 5 bases and J by 5 bases; unmatched bases: 17. There are 18 residues in the CDR3. Written as DNA, the CDR3 is TGTGCCAGCAGCCCCTTTGGAGTAGCGGGAGCTCCCATAGATACGCAGTATTTT. Its protein is CASSPFGVAGAPIDTQYF.

This clonotype occurred a few times. The chain combines TRBV2 with TRBJ1-2; D gene unclear. The CDR3 has 13 amino acids. V lost 4 bases and J lost 3, with 9 bases in between. From germline, CDR1 is SNHLY and CDR2 FYNNEI. The DNA of the CDR3 is TGTGCCAGCAGTGTGTCAGAGGACTATGGCTACACCTTC. This encodes CASSVSEDYGYTF. The full variable domain, rest sourced from reference TRBV2 and TRBJ1-2, is EPEVTQTPSHQVTQMGQEVILRCVPISNHLYFYWYRQILGQKVEFLVSFYNNEISEKSEIFDDQFSVERPDGSNFTLKIRSTKLEDSAMYFCASSVSEDYGYTFGSGTRLTVV.

Only a few counts were recorded for this clonotype. CDR3 region: CASSFKTGGGNQPQHF. DNA of the CDR3: TGTGCCAGCAGTTTCAAGACAGGGGGCGGCAATCAGCCCCAGCATTTT. The chain employs TRBV2 and TRBJ1-5; TRBD1 agrees at 10 bases. The CDR3 extends over 16 amino acids. J lost 2 bases, V lost 5 bases, and 6 bases had no gene match. CDR1 SNHLY and CDR2 FYNNEI come from the germline V gene.

This clonotype was detected a few times. The gene calls are TRBV6-5 and TRBJ2-3; no reliable D call. Looked up from germline, CDR1 is MNHEY and CDR2 is SVGAGI. This CDR3 comprises 14 residues. The ends were cut back, 0 bases at V and 1 base at J, with 5 bases in the middle. CDR3 protein: CASSYSDGTDTQYF. The CDR3 DNA reads TGTGCCAGCAGTTACTCGGACGGCACAGATACGCAGTATTTT.

There are a few counts of this clonotype. This chain connects TRBV3-1 to TRBJ2-3; maybe TRBD2 (6 bases). This CDR3 has 17 residues. Germline values: CDR1 LGHDT, CDR2 YNNKEL (reference sequence). V shed 1 base and J shed 5 bases, with 19 bases lying between them. The DNA of the CDR3 is TGTGCCAGCAGCCAAGCTCCGGGCGGGGCCGGACAAGATACGCAGTATTTT. Protein: CASSQAPGGAGQDTQYF.